This T cell receptor beta chain originates from a study of shared clonotypes between healthy human individuals. Study-level points and caveats: Tissue TCR repertoires likely differ from these blood-only repertoires. With a few donors compared, 5% to 5.5% of naive CD4 clonotypes were shared.

Several immunoSEQ plates received, in even portions, the genomic DNA of each subset. Clones were read by immunoSEQ multiplex PCR, and TCRdb kept only the in-frame ones, dropping some. The sample consists of a few hundred thousand clones, over 75% of them appearing once. Trimming shortened V by 3 bases and J by 6 bases, and 11 bases separated the two germline ends. The CDR3 has 13 residues. In germline, CDR1 is KGHSY, CDR2 FQNENV. About this clone: Its antigen is unknown.

This TCR was sampled from a young man in good health. The V call is TRBV16, the J call TRBJ1-1; D perhaps matches TRBD1 (5 bases). Sequenced sample: memory CD8+ T cells sorted from blood. Subset denoted: CD45RO+ cells pooled with CCR7-negative TemRA cells. The CDR3: CASSQSGPAEAFF. For the CDR3, the DNA is TGTGCCAGCAGCCAGTCAGGGCCGGCTGAAGCTTTCTTT. Supplemented by reference TRBV16 and TRBJ1-1, the full variable domain reads GEEVAQTPKHLVRGEGQKAKLYCAPIKGHSYVFWYQQVLKNEFKFLISFQNENVFDETGMPKERFSAKCLPNSPCSLEIQATKLEDSAVYFCASSQSGPAEAFFGQGTRLTVV.